The next 18 T cell receptor beta chains were all read from a single sample in a study of blood T cell repertoires in COVID-19. Clones were sequenced by immunoSEQ multiplex PCR, and TCRdb holds only the in-frame ones, with some missing. The table includes fewer than 200,000 clones, approximately 84% detected once. The sample comprised peripheral blood. All receptors derive from a man in his forties who had recovered from COVID-19.

Only one count was recorded for this clone. This CDR3 reads CASSQGLLQTEAFF. CDR3 sequence (DNA): TGCGCCAGCAGCCAAGGCCTCTTACAGACTGAAGCTTTCTTT. The rearrangement joins TRBV4-3 to TRBJ1-1, with D unclear. The CDR3 extends over 14 amino acids. Germline assignment: CDR1 LGHNA and CDR2 YSLEER. V was pared by 1 base and J by 5 bases, with 11 bases between.

The rearrangement uses TRBV5-1 and TRBJ2-1; weak D call: TRBD2 (6 bases). Between the trimmed V and J ends, which lost 4 bases and 2 bases, there was a span of 7 bases. The germline V gene has CDR1 SGHRS and CDR2 YFSETQ. The CDR3 loop spans 13 amino acids. In nucleotides, the CDR3 is TGCGCCAGCAGCCGCGGGACCTACAATGAGCAGTTCTTC. Encoded protein: CASSRGTYNEQFF.

The chain recombines TRBV4-2 with TRBJ1-3, with unresolved D. Germline assignment: CDR1 LGHNA and CDR2 YNFKEQ. This CDR3 region has 15 residues. The V gene lost 4 bases and the J gene lost 7 bases, with 17 bases spanning the gap. CDR3 region: CASSRSPAGANTIYF. The CDR3 DNA sequence: TGTGCCAGCAGCCGAAGCCCCGCAGGTGCTAACACCATATATTTT.

The rearrangement joins TRBV6-6 to TRBJ2-4, with a tentative D call TRBD1 (5 bases). The CDR3 totals 15 residues. CDR1 is MNHNY, CDR2 SVGAGI, per germline (reference sequence). With 2 bases removed from V and 0 bases from J, the gap between germline ends came to 8 bases. DNA for the CDR3: TGTGCCAGCAGTTACCGACAGTTAGCCAAAAACATTCAGTACTTC. Encoded protein: CASSYRQLAKNIQYF.

The V and J genes are TRBV4-2 and TRBJ2-3; D is perhaps TRBD2 (5 bases). This CDR3 region has 13 residues. The germline V gene encodes CDR1 LGHNA and CDR2 YNFKEQ. V was clipped by 4 bases and J by 6 bases, with 11 bases between them. The CDR3 region has the DNA TGTGCCAGCAGCCCCCGACTAAGTGATACGCAGTATTTT. This sequence encodes CASSPRLSDTQYF.

The V call is TRBV5-1, the J call TRBJ1-3, with D possibly TRBD1 on 5 matching bases. Germline V gene sequence: CDR1 SGHRS, CDR2 YFSETQ. Trimming removed 0 bases at V and 4 bases at J, with 11 bases between. The CDR3 totals 15 residues. The CDR3 bases are TGCGCCAGCAGCTTGGCGGGGGGAACAGGAAACACCATATATTTT. Encoded protein: CASSLAGGTGNTIYF.

The chain carries TRBV5-5 and TRBJ2-1; possibly TRBD2 for D (6 bases). With 4 bases removed from V and 6 bases from J, the gap between germline ends came to 14 bases. This CDR3 comprises 14 residues. Per germline, CDR1 SGHKS and CDR2 YYEKEE (reference sequence). CDR3: CASSLNLGLNEQFF. The CDR3, as DNA: TGTGCCAGCAGCCTCAATTTGGGACTCAATGAGCAGTTCTTC.

For the CDR3, the DNA is TGTGCCAGCAGTCCCTCGGGGGGGCTAGCCAAAAACATTCAGTACTTC. Amino acid sequence: CASSPSGGLAKNIQYF. The chain joins TRBV27 to TRBJ2-4; 8 positions agree with TRBD2. From germline, CDR1 is MNHEY and CDR2 SMNVEV (reference sequence). The CDR3 totals 16 residues. The ends lost 5 bases at V and 0 bases at J; junction bases unmatched: 6.

This rearrangement joins TRBV7-8 to TRBJ2-3, with 13 bases aligning to TRBD2. V shed 0 bases and J 4 bases; nucleotides not matched to a gene: 16. CDR1 SGHVS and CDR2 FQNEAQ come from the germline V gene. This CDR3 contains 21 residues. The CDR3 DNA reads TGTGCCAGCAGCTTAGCCGTGGCGGGGTTACTAGCGGGAGGGCCTGCAGATACGCAGTATTTT. As protein: CASSLAVAGLLAGGPADTQYF.

V gene TRBV5-1 combines with J gene TRBJ2-1; D possibly corresponds to TRBD2 (6 bases). The germline gives CDR1 SGHRS, CDR2 YFSETQ. V dropped 2 bases and J dropped 4 bases, with 13 bases sitting between them. This CDR3 comprises 15 residues. The CDR3 is CASSLNPGDYNEQFF. CDR3 sequence (DNA): TGCGCCAGCAGCTTAAATCCGGGAGATTACAATGAGCAGTTCTTC.

The sample holds one count of this clone. The V and J genes are TRBV10-3 and TRBJ1-6; 8 bases are a match to TRBD1. Per the germline V gene, CDR1 is ENHRY and CDR2 is SYGVKD. CDR3 length: 14 residues. Trimming at V came to 7 bases and at J to 9 bases, leaving 8 bases not matched to a gene. The DNA of the CDR3 is TGTGCCATCACCCTGGACAGGGAGGGTTCACCCCTCCACTTT. It yields the protein CAITLDREGSPLHF.

The chain uses TRBV10-1 and TRBJ2-1; 12 nucleotides agree with TRBD2. V lost 7 bases and J lost 12; bases outside the gene matches: 10. Germline V gene lookup returns CDR1 WNHNN and CDR2 SYGVQD (reference sequence). The CDR3 length is 14 residues. In DNA form, the CDR3 reads TGCGCCAGCACCGAAAAGGCTAGCGGGGGGGGGCAGTTCTTC. Its protein product is CASTEKASGGGQFF.

This clone showed up just once. This CDR3 reads CASSQGQGKGETQYF. CDR3 in DNA: TGTGCCAGCAGCCAGGGACAGGGGAAGGGAGAGACCCAGTACTTC. V usage is TRBV7-6 and J usage is TRBJ2-5, with TRBD1 matching 10 bases. V dropped 5 bases and J dropped 4; count of bases not matched to a gene: 7. Germline loops: CDR1 SGHVS, CDR2 FNYEAQ. CDR3 length: 15 amino acids.

The J gene is TRBJ1-5, the V gene TRBV19; 10 bases fit TRBD1. The germline gives CDR1 LNHDA, CDR2 SQIVND (reference sequence). V lost 4 bases and J lost 5; bases outside the gene matches: 5. CDR3 length: 15 amino acids. The CDR3: CASSNPDRGYQPQHF. The CDR3 nucleotides are TGTGCCAGTAGTAACCCGGACAGGGGGTATCAGCCCCAGCATTTT.

The chain employs TRBV7-8 and TRBJ2-3, with 7 bases identical to TRBD1. This CDR3 is 19 amino acids long. The ends lost 2 bases at V and 0 bases at J; junction bases unmatched: 14. Germline CDR1 reads SGHVS; CDR2 reads FQNEAQ. The CDR3 region is CASSLLSGVGGSSTDTQYF. CDR3 DNA: TGTGCCAGCAGCTTACTCTCCGGGGTAGGGGGCAGTAGCACAGATACGCAGTATTTT.

V usage is TRBV6-6 and J usage is TRBJ1-1, with a tentative D call TRBD1 (5 bases). CDR1 is MNHNY, CDR2 SVGAGI, per germline (reference sequence). Trimming removed 2 bases at V and 4 bases at J, with 11 bases between. The CDR3 contains 14 residues. The DNA for the CDR3 is TGTGCCAGCAGTTACCAGGGTATTTCCACTGAAGCTTTCTTT. This codes for CASSYQGISTEAFF.

The V gene is TRBV4-2, the J gene TRBJ1-2, with D possibly matching TRBD1 (6 bases). The V and J ends lost 4 bases and 1 base respectively, with 16 bases between them. CDR1 is LGHNA, CDR2 YNFKEQ, per germline. The CDR3 has 16 residues. The CDR3 DNA follows: TGTGCCAGCAGCCCACGACAAGGACAGATTAACTATGGCTACACCTTC. It yields the protein CASSPRQGQINYGYTF.

The chain uses TRBV5-5 and TRBJ1-1; TRBD1 might be the D (5 bases). The germline V and J ends were trimmed by 5 bases and 5 bases, with 13 bases remaining between them. The CDR3 runs to 13 residues. Germline CDR1 is SGHKS and CDR2 is YYEKEE (reference sequence). The CDR3 DNA is TGTGCCAGCAGGAGAGGACACCGAACTGAAGCTTTCTTT. This translates into CASRRGHRTEAFF.